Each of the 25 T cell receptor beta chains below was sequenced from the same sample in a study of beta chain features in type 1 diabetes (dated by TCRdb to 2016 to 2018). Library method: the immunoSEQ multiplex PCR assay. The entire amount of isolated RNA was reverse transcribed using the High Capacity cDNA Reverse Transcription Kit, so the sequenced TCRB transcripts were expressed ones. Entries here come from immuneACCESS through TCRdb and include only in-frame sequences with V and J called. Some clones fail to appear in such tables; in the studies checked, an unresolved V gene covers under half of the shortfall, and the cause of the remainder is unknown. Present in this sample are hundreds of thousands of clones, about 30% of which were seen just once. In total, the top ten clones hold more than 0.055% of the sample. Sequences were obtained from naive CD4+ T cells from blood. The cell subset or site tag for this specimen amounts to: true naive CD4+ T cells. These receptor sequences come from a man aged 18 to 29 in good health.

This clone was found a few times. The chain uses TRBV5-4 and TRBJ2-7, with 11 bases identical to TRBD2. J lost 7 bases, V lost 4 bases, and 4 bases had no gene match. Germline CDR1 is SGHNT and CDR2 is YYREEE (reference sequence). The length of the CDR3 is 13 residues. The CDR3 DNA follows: TGTGCCAGCAGCCTGCTAGCGGGAGGTGAGCAGTACTTC. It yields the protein CASSLLAGGEQYF.

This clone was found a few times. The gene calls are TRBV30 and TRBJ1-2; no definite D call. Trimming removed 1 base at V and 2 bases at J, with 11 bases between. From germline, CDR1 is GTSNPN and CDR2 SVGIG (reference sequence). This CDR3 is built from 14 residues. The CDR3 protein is CAWSATQRNYGYTF. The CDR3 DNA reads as TGTGCCTGGAGTGCTACTCAGCGGAACTATGGCTACACCTTC.

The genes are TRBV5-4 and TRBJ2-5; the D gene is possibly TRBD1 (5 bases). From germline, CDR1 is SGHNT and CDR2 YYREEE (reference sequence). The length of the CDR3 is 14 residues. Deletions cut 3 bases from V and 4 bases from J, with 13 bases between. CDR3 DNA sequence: TGTGCCAGCAGCTCTCAGGGTTCTGGAGAGACCCAGTACTTC. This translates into CASSSQGSGETQYF.

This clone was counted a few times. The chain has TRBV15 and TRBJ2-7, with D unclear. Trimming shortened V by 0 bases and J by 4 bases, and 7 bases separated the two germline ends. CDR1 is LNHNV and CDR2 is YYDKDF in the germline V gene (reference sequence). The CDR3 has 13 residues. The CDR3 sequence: CATSRETGYEQYF. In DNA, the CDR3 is TGTGCCACCAGCAGAGAAACCGGATACGAGCAGTACTTC.

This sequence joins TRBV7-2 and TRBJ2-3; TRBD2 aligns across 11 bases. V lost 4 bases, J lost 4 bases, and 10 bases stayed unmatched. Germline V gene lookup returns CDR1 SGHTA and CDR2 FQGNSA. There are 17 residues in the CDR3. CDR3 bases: TGTGCCAGCAGCTACCTACCGGGACTAGCGGTGTCAGATACGCAGTATTTT. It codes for CASSYLPGLAVSDTQYF.

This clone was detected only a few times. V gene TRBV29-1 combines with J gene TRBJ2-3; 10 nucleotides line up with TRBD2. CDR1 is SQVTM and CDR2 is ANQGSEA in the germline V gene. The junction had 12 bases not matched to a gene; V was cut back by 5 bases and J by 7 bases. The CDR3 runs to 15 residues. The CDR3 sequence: CSVPSIAGGRNTQYF. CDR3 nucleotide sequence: TGCAGCGTTCCCTCCATAGCGGGAGGAAGAAATACGCAGTATTTT.

The CDR3 sequence is CASSVEQGTYGYTF. The CDR3 DNA sequence: TGTGCCAGCAGTGTCGAACAGGGCACCTATGGCTACACCTTC. The chain links TRBV6-1 to TRBJ1-2; possible D gene TRBD1, 6 bases. The CDR3 contains 14 residues. Germline lookup yields CDR1 MNHNS and CDR2 SASEGT. Deletions cut 4 bases from V and 4 bases from J, with 13 bases between.

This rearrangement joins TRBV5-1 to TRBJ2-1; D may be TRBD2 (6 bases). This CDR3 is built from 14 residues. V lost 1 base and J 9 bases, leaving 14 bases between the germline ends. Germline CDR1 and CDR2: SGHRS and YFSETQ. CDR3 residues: CASSLNNLGGEQFF. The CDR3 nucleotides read TGCGCCAGCAGCTTGAACAATCTCGGGGGTGAGCAGTTCTTC.

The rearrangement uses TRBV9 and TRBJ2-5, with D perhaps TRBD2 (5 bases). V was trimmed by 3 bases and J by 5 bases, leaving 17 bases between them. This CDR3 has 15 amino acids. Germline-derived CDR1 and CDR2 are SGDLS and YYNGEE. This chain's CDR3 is CASSASGNLGETQYF. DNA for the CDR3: TGTGCCAGCAGCGCAAGCGGAAATTTGGGGGAGACCCAGTACTTC.

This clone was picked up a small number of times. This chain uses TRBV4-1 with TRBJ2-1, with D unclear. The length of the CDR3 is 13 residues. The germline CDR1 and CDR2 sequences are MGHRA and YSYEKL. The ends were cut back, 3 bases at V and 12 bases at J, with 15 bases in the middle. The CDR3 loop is CASSQERAFGQFF. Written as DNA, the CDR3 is TGCGCCAGCAGCCAGGAAAGAGCGTTCGGGCAGTTCTTC.

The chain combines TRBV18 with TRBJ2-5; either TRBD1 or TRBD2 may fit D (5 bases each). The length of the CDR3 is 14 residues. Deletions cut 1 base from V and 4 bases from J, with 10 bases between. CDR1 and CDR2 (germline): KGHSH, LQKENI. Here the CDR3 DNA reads TGTGCCAGCTCACCACAGGGGAGCCGAGAGACCCAGTACTTC. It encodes CASSPQGSRETQYF.

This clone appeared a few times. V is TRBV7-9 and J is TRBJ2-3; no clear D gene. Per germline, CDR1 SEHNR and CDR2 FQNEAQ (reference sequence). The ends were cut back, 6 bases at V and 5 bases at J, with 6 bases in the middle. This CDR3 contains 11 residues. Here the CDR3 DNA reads TGTGCCAGCAGACCCGGAGATACGCAGTATTTT. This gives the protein CASRPGDTQYF.

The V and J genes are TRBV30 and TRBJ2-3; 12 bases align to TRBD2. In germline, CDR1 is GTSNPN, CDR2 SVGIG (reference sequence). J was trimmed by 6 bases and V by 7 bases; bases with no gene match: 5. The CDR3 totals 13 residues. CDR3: CASTSGSGDTQYF. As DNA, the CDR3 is TGTGCCTCGACTAGCGGGAGCGGGGATACGCAGTATTTT.

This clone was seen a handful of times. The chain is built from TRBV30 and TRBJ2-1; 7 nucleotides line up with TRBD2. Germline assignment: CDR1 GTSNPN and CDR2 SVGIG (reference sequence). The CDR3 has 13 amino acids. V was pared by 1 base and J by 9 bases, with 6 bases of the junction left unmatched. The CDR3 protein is CAWSAGAGTEQFF. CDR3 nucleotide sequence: TGTGCCTGGAGTGCGGGAGCGGGAACTGAGCAGTTCTTC.

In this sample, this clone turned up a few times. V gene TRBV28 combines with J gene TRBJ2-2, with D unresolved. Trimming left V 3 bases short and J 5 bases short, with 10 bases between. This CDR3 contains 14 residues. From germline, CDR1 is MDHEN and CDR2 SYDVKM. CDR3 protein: CASSFLHQTGELFF. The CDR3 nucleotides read TGTGCCAGCAGTTTCCTTCACCAGACCGGGGAGCTGTTTTTT.

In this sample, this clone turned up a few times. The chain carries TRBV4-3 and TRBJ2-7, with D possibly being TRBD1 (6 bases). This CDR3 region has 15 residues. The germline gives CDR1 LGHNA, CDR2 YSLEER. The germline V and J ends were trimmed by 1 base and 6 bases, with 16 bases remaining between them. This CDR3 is CASSQVYRESLEQYF. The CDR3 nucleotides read TGCGCCAGCAGCCAAGTTTACAGGGAATCCCTCGAGCAGTACTTC.

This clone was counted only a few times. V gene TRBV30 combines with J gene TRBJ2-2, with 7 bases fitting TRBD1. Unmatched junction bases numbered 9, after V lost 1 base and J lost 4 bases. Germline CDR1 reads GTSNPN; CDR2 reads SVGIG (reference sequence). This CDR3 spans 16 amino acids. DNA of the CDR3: TGTGCCTGGAGTGCACGACCAACAGGGGCCACCGGGGAGCTGTTTTTT. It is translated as CAWSARPTGATGELFF.

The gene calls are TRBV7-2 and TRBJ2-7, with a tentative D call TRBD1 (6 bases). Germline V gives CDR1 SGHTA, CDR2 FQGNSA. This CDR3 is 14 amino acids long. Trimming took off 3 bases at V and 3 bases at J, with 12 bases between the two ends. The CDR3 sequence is CASSFLGQLYEQYF. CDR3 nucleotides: TGTGCCAGCAGCTTCCTCGGACAGCTCTACGAGCAGTACTTC.

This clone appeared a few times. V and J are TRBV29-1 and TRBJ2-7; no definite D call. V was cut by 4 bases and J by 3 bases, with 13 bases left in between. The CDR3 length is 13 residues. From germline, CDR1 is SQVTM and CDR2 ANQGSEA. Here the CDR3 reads CSVAELPIYEQYF. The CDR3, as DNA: TGCAGCGTTGCAGAATTACCCATCTACGAGCAGTACTTC.

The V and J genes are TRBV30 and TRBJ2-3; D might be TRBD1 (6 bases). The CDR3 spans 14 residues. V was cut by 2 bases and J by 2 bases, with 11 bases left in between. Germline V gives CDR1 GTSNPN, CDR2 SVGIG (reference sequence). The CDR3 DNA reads TGTGCCTGGAGTCTGGGGGCGTACACAGATACGCAGTATTTT. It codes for CAWSLGAYTDTQYF.

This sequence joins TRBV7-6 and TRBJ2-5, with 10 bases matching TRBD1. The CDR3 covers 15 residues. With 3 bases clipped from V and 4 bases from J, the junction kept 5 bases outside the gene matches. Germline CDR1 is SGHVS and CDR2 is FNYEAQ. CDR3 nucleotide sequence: TGTGCCAGCAGCTTCGCGACAGGGGGCTTAGAGACCCAGTACTTC. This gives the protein CASSFATGGLETQYF.

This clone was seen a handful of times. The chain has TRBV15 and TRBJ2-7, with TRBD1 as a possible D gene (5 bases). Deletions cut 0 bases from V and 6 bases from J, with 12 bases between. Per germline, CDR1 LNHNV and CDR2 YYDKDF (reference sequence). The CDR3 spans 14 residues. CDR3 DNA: TGTGCCACCAGCAGAGATAGACAGCTTTTCGAGCAGTACTTC. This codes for CATSRDRQLFEQYF.

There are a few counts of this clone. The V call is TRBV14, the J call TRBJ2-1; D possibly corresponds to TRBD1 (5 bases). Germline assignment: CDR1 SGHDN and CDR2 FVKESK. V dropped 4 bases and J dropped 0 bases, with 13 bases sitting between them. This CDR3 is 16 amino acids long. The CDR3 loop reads CASSPLGRASYNEQFF. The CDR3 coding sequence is TGTGCCAGCAGCCCCCTGGGCAGGGCCTCCTACAATGAGCAGTTCTTC.

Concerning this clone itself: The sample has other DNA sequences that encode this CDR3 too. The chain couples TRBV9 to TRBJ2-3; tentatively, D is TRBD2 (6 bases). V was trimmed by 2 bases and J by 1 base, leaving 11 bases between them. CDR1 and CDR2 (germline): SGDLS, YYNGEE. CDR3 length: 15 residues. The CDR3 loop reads CASSVGSGGTDTQYF. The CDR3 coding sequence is TGTGCCAGCAGCGTGGGGTCGGGGGGCACAGATACGCAGTATTTT.

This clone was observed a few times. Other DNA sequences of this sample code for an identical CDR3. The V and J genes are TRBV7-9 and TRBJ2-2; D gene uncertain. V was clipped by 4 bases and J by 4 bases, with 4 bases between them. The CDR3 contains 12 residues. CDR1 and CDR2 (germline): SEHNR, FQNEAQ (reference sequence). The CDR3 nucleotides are TGTGCCAGCAGCTCCAGCACCGGGGAGCTGTTTTTT. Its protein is CASSSSTGELFF.